This TCR beta chain emerged from a study of blood T cell repertoires in COVID-19. Study details: Nucleic acid was either cDNA or gDNA, and it came from T cells, B-cell-depleted T cells, or PBMCs.

TCRdb's copy holds only in-frame clones and misses some; the assay was immunoSEQ multiplex PCR. Here the sample spans 28,000 or so clones, approximately 80% being singletons. The CDR3 covers 17 residues. Germline CDR1 is LGHDT and CDR2 is YNNKEL (reference sequence). V lost 1 base and J 0 bases, leaving 12 bases between the germline ends. Sequenced input: peripheral blood. The sequence was obtained from a man aged 70 or older with acute or convalescent COVID-19. The chain carries TRBV3-1 (or the pseudogene TRBV3-2) and TRBJ2-2, with D perhaps matching TRBD2 (5 bases). The DNA for the CDR3 is TGTGCCAGCAGCCAAGGGCCCGGGATACCGAACACCGGGGAGCTGTTTTTT. Protein: CASSQGPGIPNTGELFF.